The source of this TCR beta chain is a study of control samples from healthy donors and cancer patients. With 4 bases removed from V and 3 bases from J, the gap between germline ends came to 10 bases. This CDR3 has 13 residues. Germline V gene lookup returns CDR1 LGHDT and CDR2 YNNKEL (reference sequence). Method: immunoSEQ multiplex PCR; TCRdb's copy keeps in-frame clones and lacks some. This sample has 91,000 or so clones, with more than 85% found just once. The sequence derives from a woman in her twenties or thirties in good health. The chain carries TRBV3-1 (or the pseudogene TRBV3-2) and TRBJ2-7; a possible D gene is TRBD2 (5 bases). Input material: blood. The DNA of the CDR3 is TGTGCCAGCAGCCGCGGAGACTACTACGAGCAGTACTTC. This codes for CASSRGDYYEQYF.